This is a list of T cell receptor beta chains from one sample in a study of blood T cell repertoires in COVID-19. Using immunoSEQ multiplex PCR, the repertoire was profiled, and TCRdb retains in-frame clones only, with some absent. Of around 170,000 clones listed, roughly 86% are singletons. Input material: peripheral blood. The receptor source for this set is a woman in her twenties or thirties with active or convalescent COVID-19. CDR3s include the opening cysteine and the closing phenylalanine or tryptophan. The D gene is left open where the match is weak. Clone size appears in some rows only: once, few, many, or a class for an expanded clone.

TRBJ2-2	-	-	TRBV19	CASSTLDRNTGELFF	TGTGCCAGTAGTACCCTCGACAGGAACACCGGGGAGCTGTTTTTT
TRBJ2-7	once	-	TRBV11-2	CASSPQRAGRNYEQYF	TGTGCCAGCAGCCCACAGAGGGCAGGACGAAACTACGAGCAGTACTTC
TRBJ1-4	once	TRBD1	TRBV19	CASRDRGNEKLFF	TGTGCCAGTAGGGACAGGGGTAATGAAAAACTGTTTTTT
TRBJ2-7	-	TRBD1	TRBV7-9	CASSFFGTGSSYEQYF	TGTGCCAGCAGCTTCTTTGGGACAGGTAGCTCCTACGAGCAGTACTTC
TRBJ1-1	-	-	TRBV19	CASSIGLPTGNNLMNTEAFF	TGTGCCAGTAGTATAGGCCTACCGACAGGCAACAATCTCATGAACACTGAAGCTTTCTTT
TRBJ2-7	once	TRBD1	TRBV29-1	CSVRTGYYEQYF	TGCAGCGTTAGGACAGGCTACTACGAGCAGTACTTC
TRBJ2-7	few	TRBD2	TRBV6-4	CASSPGLAGVDEQYF	TGTGCCAGCAGTCCTGGACTAGCGGGAGTCGACGAGCAGTACTTC
TRBJ2-2	-	TRBD1	TRBV9	CASSVGTGAMTGELFF	TGTGCCAGCAGCGTAGGGACAGGGGCAATGACCGGGGAGCTGTTTTTT
TRBJ1-2	few	TRBD1	TRBV5-1	CASSPTGESGYTF	TGCGCCAGCAGCCCCACAGGGGAGTCTGGCTACACCTTC
TRBJ2-7	-	TRBD1	TRBV6-6	CASSSGQGPLYEQYF	TGTGCCAGCAGTTCCGGACAGGGACCCCTCTACGAGCAGTACTTC
TRBJ2-1	-	-	TRBV15	CATSRVRGEGSYNEQFF	TGTGCCACCAGCAGAGTCAGGGGCGAAGGCTCCTACAATGAGCAGTTCTTC
TRBJ1-5	-	-	TRBV27	CASAYRPYNQPQHF	TGTGCCAGTGCGTACAGGCCCTACAATCAGCCCCAGCATTTT
TRBJ1-2	-	-	TRBV15	CATSTQQVGGYTF	TGTGCCACCAGCACCCAACAGGTCGGAGGCTACACCTTC
TRBJ2-7	-	-	TRBV5-1	CASSLATTYYEQYF	TGCGCCAGCAGCTTGGCCACCACATACTACGAGCAGTACTTC
TRBJ1-5	-	-	TRBV6-5	CASSSDRYSNQPQHF	TGTGCCAGCAGCTCTGACAGATATAGCAATCAGCCCCAGCATTTT
TRBJ1-2	-	-	TRBV28	CASSLSAGDGYTF	TGTGCCAGCAGTTTATCGGCAGGGGATGGCTACACCTTC
TRBJ2-1	-	-	TRBV5-1	CASSLVGDNEQFF	TGCGCCAGCAGCTTGGTAGGGGACAATGAGCAGTTCTTC
TRBJ1-3	-	-	TRBV5-5	CASSLRGMVGGNTIYF	TGTGCCAGCAGCTTGCGGGGTATGGTCGGTGGAAACACCATATATTTT
TRBJ1-5	-	-	TRBV21-1	CASSKGHQEVQPQHF	TGTGCCAGCAGCAAAGGACACCAGGAGGTCCAGCCCCAGCATTTT
TRBJ1-2	once	TRBD1	TRBV6-5	CASSYRGREGYTF	TGTGCCAGCAGTTACAGGGGGCGAGAGGGCTACACCTTC
TRBJ1-2	-	TRBD1	TRBV10-3	CAISGDRESYGYTF	TGTGCCATCAGTGGCGACAGGGAATCCTATGGCTACACCTTC
TRBJ1-4	few	TRBD1	TRBV6-5	CASSRDRGNEKLFF	TGTGCCAGCAGCCGGGACAGGGGTAATGAAAAACTGTTTTTT
TRBJ1-1	-	TRBD1	TRBV7-2	CASSLPPGQHTEAFF	TGTGCCAGCAGCTTACCCCCGGGACAGCACACTGAAGCTTTCTTT
TRBJ1-5	-	TRBD1	TRBV5-7	CASLRRDRGMRGNQPQHF	TGTGCCAGCCTAAGGCGGGACAGGGGCATGCGGGGCAATCAGCCCCAGCATTTT
TRBJ2-3	-	TRBD2	TRBV28	CASSLETSGRFTDTQYF	TGTGCCAGCAGTTTGGAGACTAGCGGGAGGTTCACAGATACGCAGTATTTT
TRBJ2-3	-	-	TRBV5-4	CASSHEPGTSDTQYF	TGTGCCAGCAGCCACGAACCGGGGACTTCAGATACGCAGTATTTT
TRBJ1-2	-	TRBD1	TRBV5-1	CASSWDRGGGYTF	TGCGCCAGCAGCTGGGACAGGGGAGGAGGCTACACCTTC
TRBJ2-2	-	-	TRBV11-3	CASSSGLVGGELFF	TGTGCCAGCAGCTCGGGACTGGTGGGCGGGGAGCTGTTTTTT
TRBJ2-2	few	TRBD2	TRBV4-1	CASSVSTSGTGELFF	TGCGCCAGCAGCGTCTCTACTAGCGGCACCGGGGAGCTGTTTTTT
TRBJ1-4	-	-	TRBV6-4	CASIPDYGVVVKLFF	TGTGCCAGCATCCCGGACTACGGGGTAGTCGTAAAACTGTTTTTT
TRBJ2-7	few	TRBD1	TRBV12-3/TRBV12-4	CASSPDRLEQYF	TGTGCCAGCAGTCCGGACAGGCTCGAGCAGTACTTC
TRBJ2-7	-	TRBD1	TRBV7-9	CASSPWDRGDEQYF	TGTGCCAGCAGCCCATGGGACAGGGGGGACGAGCAGTACTTC
TRBJ1-2	once	TRBD1	TRBV2	CASSLEQGLANYGYTF	TGTGCCAGCAGTTTGGAACAGGGGCTAGCTAACTATGGCTACACCTTC
TRBJ2-7	-	TRBD1	TRBV5-8	CASSLIGTGLYEQYF	TGTGCCAGCAGCTTGATAGGGACAGGGCTCTACGAGCAGTACTTC
TRBJ2-5	-	TRBD2	TRBV27	CASRAGGPVETQYF	TGTGCCAGCAGAGCGGGGGGGCCCGTGGAGACCCAGTACTTC
TRBJ1-2	few	-	TRBV11-3	CASSLQAREVGYGYTF	TGTGCCAGCAGCTTACAAGCCAGGGAGGTGGGGTATGGCTACACCTTC
TRBJ1-5	-	-	TRBV27	CASGQSQGTNQPQHF	TGTGCCAGCGGCCAATCACAGGGCACTAATCAGCCCCAGCATTTT
TRBJ1-1	-	TRBD1	TRBV30	CAWSGGDRGGEAFF	TGTGCCTGGAGTGGAGGGGACAGGGGCGGTGAAGCTTTCTTT
TRBJ2-3	-	-	TRBV1	CTSSLGLAGEDTQYF	TGCACCAGCAGCTTGGGACTAGCGGGAGAGGATACGCAGTATTTT
TRBJ2-3	-	-	TRBV24-1	CATSGPREWNTQYF	TGTGCCACCAGTGGCCCTCGGGAATGGAATACGCAGTATTTT
TRBJ1-1	-	-	TRBV5-1	CASSHGVGGSNTEAFF	TGCGCCAGCAGCCACGGGGTCGGGGGGTCGAACACTGAAGCTTTCTTT
TRBJ2-3	-	-	TRBV29-1	CSVSGASTDTQYF	TGCAGCGTTTCAGGGGCTAGCACAGATACGCAGTATTTT
TRBJ2-7	-	TRBD2	TRBV12-3/TRBV12-4	CASSRGVEQYF	TGTGCCAGCAGTCGGGGGGTCGAGCAGTACTTC
TRBJ2-3	-	TRBD2	TRBV5-4	CASSAASGYTDTQYF	TGTGCCAGCAGCGCGGCTAGCGGGTACACAGATACGCAGTATTTT
TRBJ1-6	-	-	TRBV28	CASSSQIPPLHF	TGTGCCAGCAGTTCCCAGATTCCACCCCTCCACTTT
TRBJ2-5	-	TRBD2	TRBV4-1	CASSQVPGRGISETQYF	TGCGCCAGCAGCCAAGTCCCAGGGAGGGGTATTTCGGAGACCCAGTACTTC
TRBJ1-2	-	-	TRBV5-1	CASGNNPLQGNYGYTF	TGCGCCAGCGGCAACAACCCACTTCAGGGAAACTATGGCTACACCTTC
TRBJ1-4	-	-	TRBV5-1	CASSLAEGTNEKLFF	TGCGCCAGCAGCTTGGCCGAGGGAACTAATGAAAAACTGTTTTTT
TRBJ1-1	-	TRBD1	TRBV2	CASSRTGGNTEAFF	TGTGCCAGCAGTCGGACAGGGGGGAACACTGAAGCTTTCTTT
TRBJ1-1	-	-	TRBV3-1/TRBV3-2	CASSHSNRAFF	TGTGCCAGCAGCCATTCTAATAGAGCTTTCTTT
TRBJ1-4	-	-	TRBV6-1	CASSESRGSNEKLFF	TGTGCCAGCAGTGAATCCAGGGGCTCTAATGAAAAACTGTTTTTT
TRBJ2-1	-	-	TRBV3-1/TRBV3-2	CASSQGGEQFF	TGTGCCAGCAGCCAAGGAGGTGAGCAGTTCTTC
TRBJ1-2	few	TRBD1	TRBV19	CASSDRTGEGYTF	TGTGCCAGTAGTGACCGGACAGGTGAGGGCTACACCTTC
TRBJ2-1	-	TRBD2	TRBV28	CASSLSGASGGNEQFF	TGTGCCAGCAGTTTATCCGGGGCTAGCGGGGGTAATGAGCAGTTCTTC
TRBJ2-1	-	-	TRBV12-3/TRBV12-4	CASSIGARNEQFF	TGTGCCAGCAGTATAGGGGCCCGAAATGAGCAGTTCTTC
TRBJ1-2	-	-	TRBV28	CASTRGFGYGYTF	TGTGCCAGCACCCGGGGGTTTGGCTATGGCTACACCTTC
TRBJ1-1	-	-	TRBV6-5	CASSYGQAVSTEAFF	TGTGCCAGCAGTTACGGTCAGGCCGTGAGCACTGAAGCTTTCTTT
TRBJ1-1	-	-	TRBV12-3/TRBV12-4	CASSWRQNTEAFF	TGTGCCAGCAGTTGGAGGCAGAACACTGAAGCTTTCTTT
TRBJ2-5	-	-	TRBV6-1	CASSAALNEGRSSLWETQYF	TGTGCCAGCAGTGCAGCCCTTAATGAGGGCAGGTCGAGCCTATGGGAGACCCAGTACTTC